This T cell receptor beta chain emerged from a study of blood T cell repertoires in COVID-19. On the study more broadly: Researchers got acute and convalescent COVID-19 samples from the United States, Italy and Spain. PBMCs, B-cell-depleted T cells, or T cells were the source of the cDNA or gDNA that made up the material.

V dropped 5 bases and J dropped 4; count of bases not matched to a gene: 8. Germline-derived CDR1 and CDR2 are LNHDA and SQIVND (reference sequence). The CDR3 has 17 amino acids. Methods used by the authors: The assay estimated nucleated cells by amplifying reference gene primers. Generated by immunoSEQ multiplex PCR, the TCRdb table keeps only in-frame clones and is missing some. The V and J calls and clone size are taken from that table; D and trimming were inferred from the DNA. Here the sample spans roughly 190,000 clones, 80% being singletons. This TCR was recovered from a man in his sixties with acute or convalescent COVID-19. The specimen was peripheral blood. The V gene is TRBV19, the J gene TRBJ2-6; TRBD2 agrees at 10 bases. The CDR3 region has the DNA TGTGCCAGTAGTGCCTTACTAGCGGGGATCGGGGCCAACGTCCTGACTTTC. This encodes CASSALLAGIGANVLTF.